A few counts support the clone carrying this T cell receptor beta chain. Its antigen is not identified. Germline-derived CDR1 and CDR2 are SEHNR and FQNEAQ (reference sequence). Trimming removed 7 bases at V and 0 bases at J, with 12 bases between. This CDR3 has 14 residues. Assay: immunoSEQ multiplex PCR; the TCRdb copy retains only in-frame clones and omits some. The table lists some 76,000 clones, around four fifths of them singletons. The data originate from a study of OX40 agonist ivuxolimab in advanced cancers. Whole-study findings and limits: At 0.1 to 3.0 mg/kg, clonal expansion of CD4+ and CD8+ blood T cells had occurred by week 6.

Here the sequenced sample was CD4+ or CD8+ T cells sorted from blood, taken in a trial of the OX40 agonist ivuxolimab. The chain links TRBV7-9 to TRBJ1-1; D is perhaps TRBD1 (5 bases). The source is an adult with an advanced solid tumor such as melanoma, head and neck, liver or kidney cancer. CDR3 sequence: CASTGAVLNTEAFF. Written as DNA, the CDR3 is TGTGCCAGCACCGGGGCGGTTTTGAACACTGAAGCTTTCTTT.